This is a list of T cell receptor beta chains from one sample in a study of blood T cell repertoires in COVID-19. Method: immunoSEQ multiplex PCR; TCRdb's copy keeps in-frame clones and lacks some. The table has approximately 290,000 clones, roughly 91% seen once. Sequenced sample: peripheral blood. The source of these receptors is a woman younger than 45 with COVID-19, enrolled during active disease. Both conserved end residues are part of each CDR3. The order of the fields is clone size, J gene, D gene, V gene, CDR3 length, CDR3 DNA, CDR3 protein. D genes are given only for firm matches. A clone size is listed for some rows: how often the clone was seen (once, few, many), or a class if it is expanded.

abundance: few
j_gene: TRBJ1-1
d_gene: .
v_gene: TRBV11-3
len: 14
CDR3nt: TGTGCCAGCAGCTTCTCGGGGGATAACACTGAAGCTTTCTTT
CDR3aa: CASSFSGDNTEAFF

abundance: .
j_gene: TRBJ2-7
d_gene: TRBD1
v_gene: TRBV5-4
len: 14
CDR3nt: TGTGCCAGCAGCTTCGACAGGGGATTGGACGAGCAGTACTTC
CDR3aa: CASSFDRGLDEQYF

abundance: .
j_gene: TRBJ1-6
d_gene: .
v_gene: TRBV14
len: 14
CDR3nt: TGTGCCAGCAGCCGACAGGCCCTTAGGTCACCCCTCCACTTT
CDR3aa: CASSRQALRSPLHF

abundance: .
j_gene: TRBJ1-2
d_gene: .
v_gene: TRBV9
len: 13
CDR3nt: TGTGCCAGCAGCGTAGCAGACACATATGGCTACACCTTC
CDR3aa: CASSVADTYGYTF

abundance: .
j_gene: TRBJ2-2
d_gene: .
v_gene: TRBV4-2
len: 16
CDR3nt: TGTGCCAGCAGCCAAGGTACAGGGTCCCCTACCGGGGAGCTGTTTTTT
CDR3aa: CASSQGTGSPTGELFF

abundance: .
j_gene: TRBJ1-1
d_gene: .
v_gene: TRBV19
len: 15
CDR3nt: TGTGCCAGTAGTATCTACGGGGCGGGAGGCACTGAAGCTTTCTTT
CDR3aa: CASSIYGAGGTEAFF

abundance: .
j_gene: TRBJ2-4
d_gene: .
v_gene: TRBV5-1
len: 14
CDR3nt: TGCGCCAGCAGCTCCACCGGGACACCAAACATTCAGTACTTC
CDR3aa: CASSSTGTPNIQYF

abundance: .
j_gene: TRBJ2-7
d_gene: .
v_gene: TRBV6-5
len: 15
CDR3nt: TGTGCCAGCAGTCCTCGGGCAGGGCGATCCTACGAGCAGTACTTC
CDR3aa: CASSPRAGRSYEQYF

abundance: .
j_gene: TRBJ2-5
d_gene: TRBD2
v_gene: TRBV10-3
len: 15
CDR3nt: TGTGCCACCCTGCCCCGGGGGGGCCTCCAAGAGACCCAGTACTTC
CDR3aa: CATLPRGGLQETQYF

abundance: .
j_gene: TRBJ2-2
d_gene: TRBD1
v_gene: TRBV9
len: 15
CDR3nt: TGTGCCAGCAAGAAGGGACAGGGGGTCACCGGGGAGCTGTTTTTT
CDR3aa: CASKKGQGVTGELFF

abundance: once
j_gene: TRBJ1-2
d_gene: .
v_gene: TRBV7-8
len: 14
CDR3nt: TGTGCCAGCAGCTGGAGGAAGGTGAACTATGGCTACACCTTC
CDR3aa: CASSWRKVNYGYTF

abundance: .
j_gene: TRBJ2-7
d_gene: .
v_gene: TRBV27
len: 14
CDR3nt: TGTGCCAGCAGTTTATTGGGGCACTCCTACGAGCAGTACTTC
CDR3aa: CASSLLGHSYEQYF

abundance: once
j_gene: TRBJ2-7
d_gene: TRBD1
v_gene: TRBV29-1
len: 13
CDR3nt: TGCAGCGTTGAGGGACAGTCTCTTTACGAGCAGTACTTC
CDR3aa: CSVEGQSLYEQYF

abundance: .
j_gene: TRBJ2-1
d_gene: TRBD1
v_gene: TRBV24-1
len: 15
CDR3nt: TGTGCCACCAGTGATTCCCGGGACAGCTACAATGAGCAGTTCTTC
CDR3aa: CATSDSRDSYNEQFF

abundance: .
j_gene: TRBJ1-5
d_gene: .
v_gene: TRBV24-1
len: 16
CDR3nt: TGTGCCATCTCCGTGGGTGGGGAGGACAGCAATCAGCCCCAGCATTTT
CDR3aa: CAISVGGEDSNQPQHF

abundance: .
j_gene: TRBJ2-7
d_gene: .
v_gene: TRBV25-1
len: 13
CDR3nt: TGTGCCAGCGGACAAAGGAACGGCTACGAGCAGTACTTC
CDR3aa: CASGQRNGYEQYF

abundance: .
j_gene: TRBJ1-4
d_gene: .
v_gene: TRBV6-5
len: 12
CDR3nt: TGTGCCAGCCGGGACACAACCCTTGGACTGTTTTTT
CDR3aa: CASRDTTLGLFF

abundance: few
j_gene: TRBJ2-7
d_gene: TRBD1
v_gene: TRBV11-2
len: 14
CDR3nt: TGTGCCAGCAGCTCTGGACAGGGGGCCTACGAGCAGTACTTC
CDR3aa: CASSSGQGAYEQYF

abundance: .
j_gene: TRBJ1-1
d_gene: .
v_gene: TRBV2
len: 14
CDR3nt: TGTGCCAGCAGTGACCCAGGGTGGACCACTGAAGCTTTCTTT
CDR3aa: CASSDPGWTTEAFF

abundance: .
j_gene: TRBJ2-1
d_gene: TRBD2
v_gene: TRBV3-1/TRBV3-2
len: 17
CDR3nt: TGTGCCAGCAGCCAGCCCCGGTCGGGGGGTCCCTACAATGAGCAGTTCTTC
CDR3aa: CASSQPRSGGPYNEQFF

abundance: .
j_gene: TRBJ2-2
d_gene: .
v_gene: TRBV6-6
len: 16
CDR3nt: TGTGCCAGCAGTTACTCGGCAGGGGCGAACACCGGGGAGCTGTTTTTT
CDR3aa: CASSYSAGANTGELFF

abundance: .
j_gene: TRBJ1-5
d_gene: TRBD1
v_gene: TRBV28
len: 16
CDR3nt: TGTGCCAGCAGTGCCCCTCTAGGGGACAGGGAATGGCCCCAGCATTTT
CDR3aa: CASSAPLGDREWPQHF

abundance: .
j_gene: TRBJ1-5
d_gene: .
v_gene: TRBV7-8
len: 15
CDR3nt: TGTGCCAGCAGCTTACTGGGCACGGGCAATCAGCCCCAGCATTTT
CDR3aa: CASSLLGTGNQPQHF

abundance: .
j_gene: TRBJ2-3
d_gene: TRBD1
v_gene: TRBV28
len: 16
CDR3nt: TGTGCCAGCAGCCCACAGGGGTTTCGAGGCACAGATACGCAGTATTTT
CDR3aa: CASSPQGFRGTDTQYF

abundance: .
j_gene: TRBJ2-7
d_gene: .
v_gene: TRBV2
len: 15
CDR3nt: TGTGCCAGCAGTGATTCGGGAAAGTCCTCCTACGAGCAGTACTTC
CDR3aa: CASSDSGKSSYEQYF

abundance: .
j_gene: TRBJ2-7
d_gene: .
v_gene: TRBV28
len: 12
CDR3nt: TGTGCCAGCAGTACACAGGGATTCGAGCAGTACTTC
CDR3aa: CASSTQGFEQYF

abundance: .
j_gene: TRBJ1-2
d_gene: TRBD1
v_gene: TRBV11-2
len: 19
CDR3nt: TGTGCCAGCAGCTTAGGAAAGGGGGCAGGGCGGAAGAACGACTATGGCTACACCTTC
CDR3aa: CASSLGKGAGRKNDYGYTF